This TCR beta chain came from a study of early T cells in non-severe SARS-CoV-2 infection. Study as a whole: The chains were unpaired, and the sequenced material was bulk RNA from unsorted whole blood.

This clonotype was found many times. The antigen remains unidentified. Per the germline V gene, CDR1 is MGHRA and CDR2 is YSYEKL. Trimming took off 1 base at V and 7 bases at J, with 26 bases between the two ends. The CDR3 covers 19 residues. The study's findings and limits: A preference for anti-spike CD8 responses marked VDJdb matching, which missed private and CD4 specificities.

Unique molecular identifiers were attached to individual cDNA molecules. Each CDR3 protein is one row after TCRdb ran MiXCR on the 5' RACE reads. The repertoire holds approximately 73,000 distinct CDR3 sequences, with about 10% as singletons. Sequenced: whole blood. The genes are TRBV4-1 and TRBJ2-1; maybe TRBD2 (5 bases). The TCR sequence derives from an adult who was a healthcare worker with PCR-confirmed SARS-CoV-2 infection or an uninfected control (not recorded which). The CDR3 DNA is TGCGCCAGCAGCCAAGGAGCGGTATCGGGCAGGAAGGTGGTAAATGAGCAGTTCTTC. Protein sequence: CASSQGAVSGRKVVNEQFF.